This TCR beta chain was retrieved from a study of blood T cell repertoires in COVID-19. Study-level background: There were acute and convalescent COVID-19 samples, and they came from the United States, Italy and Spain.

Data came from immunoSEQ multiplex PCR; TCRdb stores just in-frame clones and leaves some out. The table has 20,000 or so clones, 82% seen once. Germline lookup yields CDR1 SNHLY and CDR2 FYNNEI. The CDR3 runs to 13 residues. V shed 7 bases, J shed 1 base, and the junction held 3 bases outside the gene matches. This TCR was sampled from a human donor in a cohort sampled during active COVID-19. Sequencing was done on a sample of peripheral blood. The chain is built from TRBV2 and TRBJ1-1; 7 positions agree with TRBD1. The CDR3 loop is CASNNRGNTEAFF. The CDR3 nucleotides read TGTGCCAGCAACAACAGGGGGAACACTGAAGCTTTCTTT.